This record looks at one T cell receptor (beta chain) sequence and its context. The clone's antigen remains unknown. No much larger clone exists at a distance of one base, and base qualities are not known. V lost 2 bases and J lost 5 bases; the stretch between them is 9 bases long. The CDR3 runs 14 amino acids, cysteine and phenylalanine included. Only CDR3 DNA is held: 42 bases, read in frame from base 1. Reading the germline V gene gives CDR1 MGHDK and CDR2 SYGVNS. RNA was extracted using the RNeasy kit, and roughly 0.45 to 1 microgram was reverse transcribed with random hexamers. The immunoSEQ multiplex PCR assay, covering 54 Vbeta and 13 Jbeta segments, was used to amplify TCR beta CDR3 regions. Bias from PCR amplification was corrected by using a synthetic template baseline for primer optimization and for computational correction. The original pipeline was this. Only productive sequences were kept, with reads annotated to V, D and J genes according to IMGT and analyzed in immunoSEQ Analyzer. Clonality was computed as one minus Shannon entropy normalized by log2 of the number of productive unique sequences. Public and private clones were assessed among the 100 most prevalent clones of each patient and control. Clones were defined as Susac-specific if absent from the healthy and MS cohorts, from 1052 published viral clones and from other ImmuneACCESS disease sequences. In TCRdb, the public reads were trimmed at Q25 with fastp and aligned with MiXCR, with productive beta chains retained. Rows with a matching CDR3 protein are joined into one entry that keeps the most common DNA and genes. These V and J calls originate from TCRdb's pipeline instead of the authors' own analysis. Across this sample there are about 440,000 distinct CDR3 sequences, with approximately 85% seen only once. The leading ten clones occupy about 0.12% of the sample.

These data belong to a study of CD8 T cells in Susac syndrome (dated by TCRdb to 2018 to 2020). Describing the broader study: Whether CD8+ T cell activation and differentiation in Susac syndrome was antigen driven was tested using repertoire sequencing. The clonality of the CD8+ T cell repertoire was compared across more than 9 healthy donors, about 14 Susac syndrome patients and 15 multiple sclerosis patients. What the study reported, not specific to this receptor: The TCR sequencing and HLA analysis was acknowledged to have included a relatively small number of individuals.

Peripheral blood CD8+ and CD4+ T cells from healthy donors, Susac syndrome patients and multiple sclerosis patients were profiled using high-throughput TCR beta sequencing. Treatment-naive patients with stable or active relapsing-remitting disease fulfilling revised McDonald criteria were used as multiple sclerosis controls. Bulk CD8+ and CD4+ T cells were purified by magnetic negative isolation, whereas CD8+ TEMRA cells were enriched by FACS. Blood was collected in EDTA tubes and processed within 24 hours, with PBMCs isolated through density gradient centrifugation. PBMCs intended for TCR sequencing were frozen in liquid nitrogen and were later thawed in a 37 degrees C water bath. The sorted or isolated CD4+, CD8+ and CD8+ TEMRA cells had a purity of 90% or higher.

The sequenced sample was CD8+ T cells from PBMCs. The clonotype originates from a human donor with multiple sclerosis. This receptor chain uses TRBV25-1 and TRBJ1-4, with the D gene not clear enough to name. The DNA sequence follows: TGTGCCAGCAGTGAAGGGTGGGGAAATGAAAAACTGTTTTTT. This is translated as CASSEGWGNEKLFF.